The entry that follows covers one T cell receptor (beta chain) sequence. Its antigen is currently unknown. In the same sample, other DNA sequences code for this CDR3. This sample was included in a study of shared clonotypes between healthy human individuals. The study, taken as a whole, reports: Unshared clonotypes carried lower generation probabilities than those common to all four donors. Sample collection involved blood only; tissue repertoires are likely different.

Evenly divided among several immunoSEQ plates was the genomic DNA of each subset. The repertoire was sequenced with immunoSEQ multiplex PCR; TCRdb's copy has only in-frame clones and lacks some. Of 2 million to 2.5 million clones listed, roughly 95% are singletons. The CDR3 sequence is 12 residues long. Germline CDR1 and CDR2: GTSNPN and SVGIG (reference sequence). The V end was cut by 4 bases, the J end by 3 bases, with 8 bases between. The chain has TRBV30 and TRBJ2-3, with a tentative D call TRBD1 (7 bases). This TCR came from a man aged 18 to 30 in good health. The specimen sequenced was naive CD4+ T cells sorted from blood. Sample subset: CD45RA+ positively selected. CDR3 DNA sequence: TGTGCCTGGACAGGGGGGACAGATACGCAGTATTTT. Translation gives CAWTGGTDTQYF.